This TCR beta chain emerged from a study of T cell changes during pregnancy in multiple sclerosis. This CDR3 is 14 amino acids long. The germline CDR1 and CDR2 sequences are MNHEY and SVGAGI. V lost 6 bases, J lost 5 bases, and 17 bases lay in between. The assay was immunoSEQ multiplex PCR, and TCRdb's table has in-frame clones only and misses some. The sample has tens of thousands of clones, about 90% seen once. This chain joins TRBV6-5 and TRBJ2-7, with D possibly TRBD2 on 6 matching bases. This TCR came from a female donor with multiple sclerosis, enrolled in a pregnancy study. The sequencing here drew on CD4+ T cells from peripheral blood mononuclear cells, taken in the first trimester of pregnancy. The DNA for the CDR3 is TGTGCCAGCAGACCCCCGGCAGGGAGGAACGAGCAGTACTTC. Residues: CASRPPAGRNEQYF.